This T cell receptor beta chain was sequenced during a study of blood T cell repertoires in COVID-19. Study summary: Sources were T cells, B-cell-depleted T cells, or PBMCs; the material itself was cDNA or gDNA.

V was clipped by 0 bases and J by 3 bases; unmatched bases: 5. The CDR3 has 16 residues. Germline-derived CDR1 and CDR2 are GTSNPN and SVGIG (reference sequence). Original analysis: Amplification with reference gene primers provided the estimates of nucleated cell counts. Here immunoSEQ multiplex PCR was the method, and the copy in TCRdb shows in-frame clones only, minus some. V, J and clone size are taken as reported in that table, and D and trimming were inferred from the DNA itself. The profile covers 310,000 or so clones, with 83% appearing a single time and approximately 1.3% taken by the ten largest.

The receptor was derived from a woman in her 50s with acute or convalescent COVID-19. The sequenced sample was peripheral blood. The rearrangement joins TRBV30 to TRBJ2-1; TRBD2 matches 10 bases. The CDR3 protein is CAWSVPRTSGYNEQFF. DNA for the CDR3: TGTGCCTGGAGTGTCCCCCGGACTAGCGGCTACAATGAGCAGTTCTTC.